Each of the 17 T cell receptor beta chains below was sequenced from the same sample in a study of blood T cells in healthy people across ages. It was with a sample-barcoded 5' primer and a J-beta primer mix that a second PCR of roughly 7 to 12 cycles was run. TCRdb ran MiXCR on the 5' RACE reads and lists one entry per CDR3 protein. The table includes some 1.6 million distinct CDR3 sequences, about 32% detected once. Sequencing was carried out using blood. These receptors were taken from a young woman in good health.

As concerns this clonotype: An end of the junction does not agree with germline; a read error may underlie this. V is TRBV7-9 and J is TRBJ2-1, with D hard to call. The end of the DNA is better explained by TRBJ2-7, so the J call may be wrong. The CDR3 sequence is 15 residues long. Looked up from germline, CDR1 is SEHNR and CDR2 is FQNEAQ (reference sequence). The chain's CDR3 is CVSSLAVDPSYEQYF. Here the CDR3 DNA reads TGTGTCAGCAGCTTAGCCGTGGACCCATCCTACGAGCAGTACTTC.

This chain connects TRBV29-1 to TRBJ2-3; the match to TRBD1 covers 9 bases. The V and J ends lost 4 bases and 5 bases, in that order; junction bases with no gene match: 7. Germline V gene sequence: CDR1 SQVTM, CDR2 ANQGSEA. The CDR3 runs 14 residues. The CDR3 reads CSVGTGAVGDTQYF. The CDR3 DNA reads as TGCAGCGTTGGGACAGGGGCCGTGGGAGATACGCAGTATTTT.

The J gene is TRBJ2-6, the V gene TRBV7-2, with D possibly TRBD2 on 5 matching bases. The CDR3 covers 17 residues. Trimming removed 4 bases from V and 7 bases from J, with 20 bases in between. Germline assignment: CDR1 SGHTA and CDR2 FQGNSA. CDR3 bases: TGTGCCAGCAGCTCGCGGCCCCGGGAAACCTCTGCCAACGTCCTGACTTTC. The encoded protein is CASSSRPRETSANVLTF.

This clonotype has a count of ten or more. The gene calls are TRBV15 and TRBJ2-7, with D tentatively TRBD2 (6 bases). This CDR3 region has 14 residues. Germline lookup yields CDR1 LNHNV and CDR2 YYDKDF (reference sequence). With 1 base removed from V and 7 bases from J, the gap between germline ends came to 14 bases. The CDR3 bases are TGTGCCACCAGCAGAGTCGGGGGTATAGGGGAGCAGTACTTC. Translation: CATSRVGGIGEQYF.

This chain joins TRBV30 and TRBJ1-1, with D possibly TRBD1 on 6 matching bases. V lost 2 bases and J lost 0, with 10 bases in between. This CDR3 region has 14 residues. CDR1 GTSNPN and CDR2 SVGIG come from the germline V gene (reference sequence). The CDR3 nucleotides are TGTGCCTGGAGTCGCGGACAGATGAACACTGAAGCTTTCTTT. The encoded protein is CAWSRGQMNTEAFF.

This chain links TRBV28 with TRBJ2-3; D ambiguous. The V gene's germline CDR1 is MDHEN and CDR2 SYDVKM. V was shortened by 6 bases and J by 4 bases, with 20 bases between the two germline ends. The CDR3 runs to 16 residues. For the CDR3, the DNA is TGTGCCAGCAGCTCCCGGCGTAGTGATGATTCAGATACGCAGTATTTT. This sequence encodes CASSSRRSDDSDTQYF.

This clonotype was detected once. The chain combines TRBV28 with TRBJ1-2, with D tentatively TRBD1 (5 bases). V was pared by 6 bases and J by 8 bases, with 19 bases between. CDR1 is MDHEN, CDR2 SYDVKM, per germline. The CDR3 loop spans 14 amino acids. The CDR3: CASRAPGPKLGYTF. The CDR3 bases are TGTGCCAGCAGGGCCCCGGGACCCAAGCTCGGCTACACCTTC.

This rearrangement joins TRBV27 to TRBJ1-5; D ambiguous. CDR1 and CDR2 from the germline V gene are MNHEY and SMNVEV (reference sequence). The V end lost 3 bases, the J end lost 1 base, and 13 bases lay between the germline ends. The CDR3 is 16 residues long. CDR3 in amino acids: CASSFFPRRSNQPQHF. Here the CDR3 DNA reads TGTGCCAGCAGTTTCTTTCCCCGACGGAGCAATCAGCCCCAGCATTTT.

This clonotype was detected once. The junction does not match germline at one end; this may be a read error. This chain uses TRBV20-1 with TRBJ1-6, with 8 nucleotides matching TRBD1. The germline gives CDR1 DFQATT, CDR2 SNEGSKA (reference sequence). The CDR3 is 14 amino acids. CDR3 nucleotides: TGCAGTGCTAGAGATTCAGGGGGCGACTCACCCCGCCACTTT. This encodes CSARDSGGDSPRHF.

A few counts support this clonotype. J is TRBJ2-1 and V is TRBV7-2; D unresolved. The CDR3 consists of 13 residues. Per the germline V gene, CDR1 is SGHTA and CDR2 is FQGNSA. V lost 2 bases and J lost 10, with 12 bases in between. The DNA for the CDR3 is TGTGCCAGCAGCTTAAACTCCCGGTGGGAGCAGTTCTTC. Protein product: CASSLNSRWEQFF.

This clonotype was seen only a few times. The chain couples TRBV9 to TRBJ1-2, with 12 bases aligning to TRBD1. CDR3 length equals 15 residues. V gave up 4 bases and J gave up 8 bases; unmatched junction bases: 9. Germline CDR1 SGDLS, CDR2 YYNGEE. CDR3 coding DNA: TGTGCCAGCAGCCCCCAGGGACAGGGGGCTGGGGGCTACACCTTC. Amino acid sequence: CASSPQGQGAGGYTF.

In this sample, this clonotype turned up a few times. The chain uses TRBV6-6 and TRBJ2-7; 15 positions agree with TRBD2. CDR1 and CDR2 from the germline V gene are MNHNY and SVGAGI (reference sequence). This CDR3 comprises 15 residues. The V and J ends lost 7 bases and 7 bases, in that order; junction bases with no gene match: 8. The CDR3 DNA follows: TGTGCCAGCATCCAGGGACTAGCGGGGGGTTATGAGCAGTACTTC. Protein: CASIQGLAGGYEQYF.

This clonotype was seen repeatedly, ten times or more. The rearrangement uses TRBV29-1 and TRBJ2-3, with D unclear. CDR3 size: 11 residues. V lost 1 base, J lost 4 bases, and 3 bases lay in between. Germline lookup yields CDR1 SQVTM and CDR2 ANQGSEA. This CDR3 reads CSVEGSDTQYF. DNA of the CDR3: TGCAGCGTTGAAGGGTCAGATACGCAGTATTTT.

Remarks on this clonotype: This may stem from a read error, because a much larger clone lies one nucleotide away. The chain combines TRBV6-6 with TRBJ2-7; D possibly corresponds to TRBD1 (5 bases). The CDR3 is made up of 13 amino acids. Germline loops: CDR1 MNHNY, CDR2 SVGAGI (reference sequence). This CDR3 reads CAGSHDSAPAQYF. The CDR3 region has the DNA TGTGCCGGCAGCCACGACAGTGCCCCAGCCCAGTACTTC.

The V and J genes are TRBV9 and TRBJ1-4; 7 bases fit TRBD1. With 3 bases clipped from V and 2 bases from J, the junction kept 4 bases outside the gene matches. The CDR3 is 15 residues long. Looked up from germline, CDR1 is SGDLS and CDR2 is YYNGEE. The CDR3 bases are TGTGCCAGCAGCGAACGGGACAGCACTAATGAAAAACTGTTTTTT. This translates into CASSERDSTNEKLFF.

This chain links TRBV21-1 with TRBJ2-3; the table gives TRBD1 as D, unverified against the DNA. TRBV21-1 is a pseudogene locus. The length of the CDR3 is 13 residues. CDR3 loop: CASSKAPGDTQYF. CDR3 DNA: TGTGCCAGCAGCAAAGCACCGGGGGATACGCAGTATTTT.

This clonotype came up a few times. The gene calls are TRBV5-1 and TRBJ2-5, with a weak D call TRBD1 (5 bases). Trimming removed 0 bases at V and 1 base at J, with 13 bases between. This CDR3 has 16 amino acids. The V gene's germline CDR1 is SGHRS and CDR2 YFSETQ. The CDR3 reads CASSLGQQAFQETQYF. CDR3 DNA sequence: TGCGCCAGCAGCTTGGGACAGCAAGCCTTCCAAGAGACCCAGTACTTC.